Presented here are 25 T cell receptor beta chains from one specimen sequenced in a study of cytomegalovirus exposure and HLA in healthy donors. PCR was performed using 60 Vbeta and 13 Jbeta primers. TCRdb's table, derived via immunoSEQ multiplex PCR, lists solely in-frame clones and lacks some. The sample lists about 150,000 clones; 70% to 80% were seen once. Material for sequencing was PBMCs. The source is a man in his forties or fifties in good health and CMV-seropositive.

This sequence joins TRBV2 and TRBJ1-6; TRBD1 agrees at 8 bases. Germline trimming cut 6 bases from V and 14 bases from J; bases unmatched to any gene: 6. The CDR3 is 12 amino acids. From germline, CDR1 is SNHLY and CDR2 FYNNEI. The chain's CDR3 is CASRADRATLHF. CDR3 bases: TGTGCCAGCAGAGCGGACAGGGCCACCCTCCACTTT.

The CDR3 protein is CASSKEEGEHYEQFF. The CDR3 bases are TGTGCCAGCAGCAAAGAGGAGGGAGAGCACTATGAGCAGTTCTTC. This chain uses TRBV21-1 with TRBJ2-1; TRBD2 is the table's D call, not checked against the DNA. TRBV21-1 is noted as a pseudogene. CDR3 length: 15 residues.

The sample holds a few counts of this clone. The rearrangement joins TRBV2 to TRBJ2-4; D possibly corresponds to TRBD1 (6 bases). This CDR3 is built from 15 residues. Germline V CDR1 and CDR2: SNHLY, FYNNEI. The V and J ends lost 0 bases and 6 bases respectively, with 12 bases between them. CDR3 sequence (DNA): TGTGCCAGCAGTGAAGCGCGGGCCAGGGGAAACATTCAGTACTTC. This encodes CASSEARARGNIQYF.

The chain is built from TRBV7-7 and TRBJ2-7; tentatively, D is TRBD2 (6 bases). This CDR3 comprises 15 residues. Trimming shortened V by 1 base and J by 0 bases, and 10 bases separated the two germline ends. Per germline, CDR1 SSHAT and CDR2 FNYEAQ (reference sequence). The CDR3 DNA sequence: TGTGCCAGCAGCTTAGGGGCGGGGAGCTCCTACGAGCAGTACTTC. Its translation is CASSLGAGSSYEQYF.

V usage is TRBV5-1 and J usage is TRBJ1-1, with a tentative D call TRBD1 (6 bases). The CDR3 covers 14 residues. Germline-derived CDR1 and CDR2 are SGHRS and YFSETQ. Trimming cost V 5 bases and J 3 bases, with 14 bases left between them. In DNA, the CDR3 is TGCGCCAGCAGTACAGGGCGGGGGGACACTGAAGCTTTCTTT. Protein sequence: CASSTGRGDTEAFF.

The rearrangement links TRBV27 to TRBJ2-7; tentatively, D is TRBD1 (5 bases). The ends were cut back, 5 bases at V and 1 base at J, with 9 bases in the middle. CDR1 is MNHEY, CDR2 SMNVEV, per germline (reference sequence). The CDR3 length is 13 residues. The CDR3 loop is CASSGRGSYEQYF. CDR3 in DNA: TGTGCCAGCAGTGGAAGGGGTTCCTACGAGCAGTACTTC.

The V call is TRBV29-1, the J call TRBJ2-7; possibly TRBD1 for D (7 bases). Trimming took off 5 bases at V and 5 bases at J, with 10 bases between the two ends. This CDR3 has 11 amino acids. Germline V gene sequence: CDR1 SQVTM, CDR2 ANQGSEA. The CDR3 DNA sequence: TGCAGCGTTCAGGGGGGCCACGAGCAGTACTTC. It is translated as CSVQGGHEQYF.

The CDR3, as DNA: TGTGCCAGCAGCTTACAGGGTGCTAGCACAGATACGCAGTATTTT. It codes for CASSLQGASTDTQYF. V and J are TRBV7-3 and TRBJ2-3; tentatively, D is TRBD1 (5 bases). CDR3 length: 15 residues. Germline CDR1 reads SGHTA; CDR2 reads FQGTGA. V lost 2 bases and J 0 bases, leaving 9 bases between the germline ends. Complete variable domain (other parts from reference TRBV7-3 and TRBJ2-3): GAGVSQTPSNKVTEKGKYVELRCDPISGHTALYWYRQSLGQGPEFLIYFQGTGAADDSGLPNDRFFAVRPEGSVSTLKIQRTERGDSAVYLCASSLQGASTDTQYFGPGTRLTVL.

This chain uses TRBV9 with TRBJ2-1; D is unclear. Germline CDR1 and CDR2: SGDLS and YYNGEE. The V and J ends lost 0 bases and 2 bases respectively, with 12 bases between them. This CDR3 has 16 amino acids. The CDR3: CASSVDGVPTYNEQFF. The CDR3 DNA is TGTGCCAGCAGCGTAGATGGAGTACCAACCTACAATGAGCAGTTCTTC. Complete variable domain (other parts from reference TRBV9 and TRBJ2-1): DSGVTQTPKHLITATGQRVTLRCSPRSGDLSVYWYQQSLDQGLQFLIQYYNGEERAKGNILERFSAQQFPDLHSELNLSSLELGDSALYFCASSVDGVPTYNEQFFGPGTRLTVL.

In this sample, this clone turned up a few times. V is TRBV6-5 and J is TRBJ2-7; the match to TRBD2 covers 11 bases. Germline values: CDR1 MNHEY, CDR2 SVGAGI. V lost 4 bases and J lost 2; bases outside the gene matches: 4. The CDR3 is 15 residues long. The CDR3 coding sequence is TGTGCCAGCAGTTCGGGTAGCGGGAGGGCCTACGAGCAGTACTTC. Translating it yields CASSSGSGRAYEQYF.

This clone was observed a few times. The chain couples TRBV10-2 to TRBJ2-6, with 9 bases aligning to TRBD1. The CDR3 is made up of 14 amino acids. V lost 7 bases to trimming and J lost 3 bases; unmatched junction nucleotides: 1. CDR1 is WSHSY, CDR2 SAAADI, per germline. CDR3 DNA sequence: TGCGCCAGCACGGACAGGGGTGGGGCCAACGTCCTGACTTTC. Translation: CASTDRGGANVLTF.

This clone was found a few times. The rearrangement links TRBV7-6 to TRBJ2-2; D is unresolved. The germline CDR1 and CDR2 sequences are SGHVS and FNYEAQ. The CDR3 has 16 residues. V lost 1 base to trimming and J lost 0 bases, with 9 bases between them. The CDR3 coding sequence is TGTGCCAGCAGCTTAGTGGCGGATTCGAACACCGGGGAGCTGTTTTTT. Translating it yields CASSLVADSNTGELFF. The full variable domain, rest sourced from reference TRBV7-6 and TRBJ2-2, is GAGVSQSPRYKVTKRGQDVALRCDPISGHVSLYWYRQALGQGPEFLTYFNYEAQQDKSGLPNDRFSAERPEGSISTLTIQRTEQRDSAMYRCASSLVADSNTGELFFGEGSRLTVL.

V usage is TRBV27 and J usage is TRBJ1-2; 10 bases align to TRBD1. CDR1 and CDR2 (germline): MNHEY, SMNVEV (reference sequence). The CDR3 loop spans 13 amino acids. V shed 5 bases, J shed 8 bases, and the junction held 5 bases outside the gene matches. CDR3 nucleotide sequence: TGTGCCAGCAGTCGACAGGGGGCGCAAGGCTACACCTTC. Translated: CASSRQGAQGYTF.

The chain employs TRBV4-2 and TRBJ2-7; 8 bases match TRBD2. The CDR3 is 14 amino acids. J lost 1 base, V lost 4 bases, and 3 bases had no gene match. Germline assignment: CDR1 LGHNA and CDR2 YNFKEQ. The DNA of the CDR3 is TGTGCCAGCAGCCTCGTAGCGGGATCCTACGAGCAGTACTTC. It is translated as CASSLVAGSYEQYF.

This chain uses TRBV4-3 with TRBJ1-2; D is undetermined. The CDR3 contains 14 residues. V gave up 0 bases and J gave up 8 bases, with 13 bases separating them. From germline, CDR1 is LGHNA and CDR2 YSLEER. CDR3 in amino acids: CASSQEFKSGGYTF. The CDR3 nucleotides read TGCGCCAGCAGCCAAGAGTTCAAAAGTGGCGGCTACACCTTC.

This clone was counted only a few times. CDR3: CASSIETSSGELFF. The CDR3 DNA reads TGTGCCAGTAGTATAGAGACTTCCTCCGGGGAGCTGTTTTTT. This rearrangement joins TRBV19 to TRBJ2-2; D ambiguous. V lost 0 bases and J lost 6, with 8 bases in between. This CDR3 comprises 14 residues. The germline CDR1 and CDR2 sequences are LNHDA and SQIVND (reference sequence).

On this clone: Other DNA sequences in this sample translate to the same CDR3. The chain uses TRBV19 and TRBJ2-7, with 9 bases lining up with TRBD1. The CDR3 is 14 residues long. Germline-derived CDR1 and CDR2 are LNHDA and SQIVND (reference sequence). The V segment lost 3 bases and the J segment 3 bases; nucleotides outside the gene matches: 3. CDR3 amino acids: CASSMGQGSYEQYF. CDR3 nucleotide sequence: TGTGCCAGTAGTATGGGACAGGGTAGCTACGAGCAGTACTTC.

This chain links TRBV7-2 with TRBJ2-6, with D possibly TRBD2 on 7 matching bases. Germline lookup yields CDR1 SGHTA and CDR2 FQGNSA. This CDR3 comprises 15 residues. Trimming cost V 5 bases and J 4 bases, with 12 bases left between them. For the CDR3, the DNA is TGTGCCAGCAGCCCCGGGGGGACAGGGGCCAACGTCCTGACTTTC. Translation: CASSPGGTGANVLTF.

This rearrangement joins TRBV29-1 to TRBJ2-1; D gene unclear. This CDR3 comprises 13 residues. Germline assignment: CDR1 SQVTM and CDR2 ANQGSEA. Deletions cut 7 bases from V and 5 bases from J, with 15 bases between. CDR3 DNA: TGCAGCGGGTTCATTTCCCCTAACAATGAGCAGTTCTTC. Translated, it gives CSGFISPNNEQFF.

The chain couples TRBV29-1 to TRBJ1-1, with 9 bases matching TRBD1. CDR3 length: 14 residues. V shed 7 bases and J 1 base; nucleotides not matched to a gene: 7. Germline assignment: CDR1 SQVTM and CDR2 ANQGSEA. Here the CDR3 DNA reads TGCAGCGCTTCCGTACAGGGGGCGAACACTGAAGCTTTCTTT. It encodes CSASVQGANTEAFF.

Only one count was recorded for this clone. CDR3 DNA: TGTGCCAGCAACCCCTCGTGGGCGGAGACCCAGTACTTC. Translated, it gives CASNPSWAETQYF. The chain is built from TRBV7-2 and TRBJ2-5; D gene unclear. V was trimmed by 7 bases and J by 5 bases, leaving 14 bases between them. This CDR3 region has 13 residues. Germline lookup yields CDR1 SGHTA and CDR2 FQGNSA.

The chain couples TRBV7-8 to TRBJ2-3, with D maybe TRBD2 (5 bases). The germline gives CDR1 SGHVS, CDR2 FQNEAQ. Trimming removed 2 bases from V and 0 bases from J, with 9 bases in between. The CDR3 is made up of 15 amino acids. CDR3 in amino acids: CASSLPGISTDTQYF. CDR3 nucleotides: TGTGCCAGCAGCTTACCGGGAATCAGCACAGATACGCAGTATTTT. The full variable domain, completed using reference TRBV7-8 and TRBJ2-3, is GAGVSQSPRYKVAKRGQDVALRCDPISGHVSLFWYQQALGQGPEFLTYFQNEAQLDKSGLPSDRFFAERPEGSVSTLKIQRTQQEDSAVYLCASSLPGISTDTQYFGPGTRLTVL.

The chain couples TRBV5-1 to TRBJ1-1; a weak D match, TRBD1 (5 bases). Germline CDR1 reads SGHRS; CDR2 reads YFSETQ. The CDR3 has 15 residues. V dropped 6 bases and J dropped 1 base, with 16 bases sitting between them. The CDR3 is CASIPSLGQNTEAFF. CDR3 DNA sequence: TGCGCCAGCATCCCATCTCTCGGACAGAACACTGAAGCTTTCTTT.

V is TRBV5-6 and J is TRBJ2-7; the match to TRBD1 covers 9 bases. CDR1 is SGHDT and CDR2 is YYEEEE in the germline V gene. The junction had 14 bases not matched to a gene; V was cut back by 5 bases and J by 2 bases. The CDR3 runs to 17 residues. The CDR3 reads CASRANDRGSKTYEQYF. CDR3 DNA sequence: TGTGCCAGCAGAGCGAATGACAGGGGGTCCAAGACCTACGAGCAGTACTTC. Filled out from reference TRBV5-6 and TRBJ2-7, the complete variable domain reads DAGVTQSPTHLIKTRGQQVTLRCSPKSGHDTVSWYQQALGQGPQFIFQYYEEEERQRGNFPDRFSGHQFPNYSSELNVNALLLGDSALYLCASRANDRGSKTYEQYFGPGTRLTVT.

This rearrangement joins TRBV16 to TRBJ2-7, with 11 bases aligning to TRBD1. V shed 7 bases, J shed 3 bases, and the junction held 5 bases outside the gene matches. The length of the CDR3 is 14 residues. Germline-derived CDR1 and CDR2 are KGHSY and FQNENV. The CDR3 nucleotides are TGTGCCAGCAACGGACAGGGGGCGAGCTACGAGCAGTACTTC. Translating gives CASNGQGASYEQYF.